The clone carrying this T cell receptor (beta chain) was recorded once. The junction had 6 bases not matched to a gene; V was cut back by 0 bases and J by 7 bases. Germline V CDR1 and CDR2: KGHSH, LQKENI. This CDR3 comprises 16 residues. The data belong to a study of blood T cell repertoires in COVID-19. Study information: Sites in the United States, Italy and Spain provided acute and convalescent COVID-19 samples.

Among Cohort 3 donors, those recovered had two negative PCRs, clearance, or symptom resolution. As handled by the study authors: Reference gene primer amplification yielded estimated nucleated cell counts. Sequenced by immunoSEQ multiplex PCR; TCRdb stores in-frame clones only, minus some. From that table come the V and J calls and clone size; the DNA was used to work out D and trimming. This table holds about 500,000 clones, around 87% found once. This sequence joins TRBV18 and TRBJ1-4; TRBD1 aligns across 9 bases. The specimen was PBMCs or T cells enriched from blood (not recorded which). The receptor was isolated from a woman between 18 and 29 years old who had recovered from COVID-19. The CDR3 nucleotides read TGTGCCAGCTCACCACCGTTCGGGACAGGGAGTGAAAAACTGTTTTTT. This gives the protein CASSPPFGTGSEKLFF.